A single sample gave rise to the 27 T cell receptor beta chains below, sequenced in a study of T cell responses to AZD1222 COVID-19 vaccine. Sequenced by immunoSEQ multiplex PCR; TCRdb stores in-frame clones only, minus some. The repertoire holds about 150,000 clones, with 92% as singletons. The source was peripheral blood, collected 28 days after the second AZD1222 dose. These receptors all come from an adult who received the AZD1222 COVID-19 vaccine.

J is TRBJ1-6 and V is TRBV29-1, with 9 bases identical to TRBD1. V shed 5 bases and J 11 bases; nucleotides not matched to a gene: 4. The CDR3 runs to 12 residues. CDR1 is SQVTM and CDR2 is ANQGSEA in the germline V gene. The CDR3 protein is CSVWTGEAPLHF. CDR3 bases: TGCAGCGTTTGGACAGGGGAGGCACCCCTCCACTTT.

This chain connects TRBV30 to TRBJ1-3; D gene uncertain. Looked up from germline, CDR1 is GTSNPN and CDR2 is SVGIG (reference sequence). Trimming cost V 0 bases and J 4 bases, with 4 bases left between them. The CDR3 is 12 amino acids. As DNA, the CDR3 is TGTGCCTGGAGTGTAACCGGAAACACCATATATTTT. It specifies CAWSVTGNTIYF.

The rearrangement links TRBV9 to TRBJ2-2; D ambiguous. Germline V gene data show CDR1 as SGDLS and CDR2 as YYNGEE. CDR3 size: 16 residues. Trimming stripped 4 bases from V and 4 bases from J, with 17 bases between. CDR3 amino acids: CASSRTLGNGTGELFF. The CDR3 region has the DNA TGTGCCAGCAGCCGCACCCTGGGTAACGGCACCGGGGAGCTGTTTTTT. The full variable domain, rest sourced from reference TRBV9 and TRBJ2-2, is DSGVTQTPKHLITATGQRVTLRCSPRSGDLSVYWYQQSLDQGLQFLIQYYNGEERAKGNILERFSAQQFPDLHSELNLSSLELGDSALYFCASSRTLGNGTGELFFGEGSRLTVL.

The J gene is TRBJ1-4, the V gene TRBV11-2, with 7 bases identical to TRBD1. The CDR3 loop spans 19 amino acids. The junction had 15 bases not matched to a gene; V was cut back by 5 bases and J by 0 bases. CDR1 SGHAT and CDR2 FQNNGV come from the germline V gene. This CDR3 is CASSGTDRALTSTNEKLFF. The CDR3 DNA reads TGTGCCAGCAGCGGAACTGACAGGGCCTTAACTTCAACTAATGAAAAACTGTTTTTT.

The rearrangement links TRBV7-9 to TRBJ2-3; D gene uncertain. Germline lookup yields CDR1 SEHNR and CDR2 FQNEAQ (reference sequence). Trimming cost V 1 base and J 0 bases, with 11 bases left between them. This CDR3 comprises 16 residues. The CDR3 here is CASSLEYGRSTDTQYF. CDR3 DNA: TGTGCCAGCAGCTTAGAGTACGGACGTAGCACAGATACGCAGTATTTT.

V and J are TRBV6-6 and TRBJ1-1; the match to TRBD1 covers 7 bases. Per the germline V gene, CDR1 is MNHNY and CDR2 is SVGAGI (reference sequence). J gave up 1 base and V 8 bases, and 7 bases lay outside the gene matches. The CDR3 consists of 14 residues. Written as DNA, the CDR3 is TGTGCCAGCCGACCTTGGACAGGGAACACTGAAGCTTTCTTT. Translation gives CASRPWTGNTEAFF.

This chain connects TRBV3-1 (or the pseudogene TRBV3-2) to TRBJ1-5, with 8 bases aligning to TRBD1. Germline lookup yields CDR1 LGHDT and CDR2 YNNKEL (reference sequence). This CDR3 contains 18 residues. The V segment lost 0 bases and the J segment 9 bases; nucleotides outside the gene matches: 16. CDR3 coding DNA: TGTGCCAGCAGCCAAGATAGCACAGGGGGTTGGGCCCTGAGGCCCCAGCATTTT. Translating gives CASSQDSTGGWALRPQHF.

The chain uses TRBV18 and TRBJ2-3; D perhaps matches TRBD1 (5 bases). Germline lookup yields CDR1 KGHSH and CDR2 LQKENI. The CDR3 sequence is 17 residues long. V was trimmed by 2 bases and J by 6 bases, leaving 21 bases between them. The CDR3 is CASSPGQNSWSADTQYF. Written as DNA, the CDR3 is TGTGCCAGCTCACCAGGACAAAACAGCTGGTCCGCGGATACGCAGTATTTT. The whole variable domain, remainder taken from reference TRBV18 and TRBJ2-3, is NAGVMQNPRHLVRRRGQEARLRCSPMKGHSHVYWYRQLPEEGLKFMVYLQKENIIDESGMPKERFSAEFPKEGPSILRIQQVVRGDSAAYFCASSPGQNSWSADTQYFGPGTRLTVL.

The chain joins TRBV2 to TRBJ1-1; D is unresolved. There are 12 residues in the CDR3. In germline, CDR1 is SNHLY, CDR2 FYNNEI. V was shortened by 3 bases and J by 7 bases, with 9 bases between the two germline ends. CDR3 loop: CASSDAGLEAFF. CDR3 nucleotide sequence: TGTGCCAGCAGTGATGCAGGCCTTGAAGCTTTCTTT.

This clone has just a few counts. This rearrangement joins TRBV4-3 to TRBJ1-1; D uncertain. This CDR3 is built from 16 residues. Trimming shortened V by 0 bases and J by 1 base, and 12 bases separated the two germline ends. From germline, CDR1 is LGHNA and CDR2 YSLEER. The CDR3 here is CASSQESGIGNTEAFF. CDR3 coding DNA: TGCGCCAGCAGCCAAGAATCGGGGATAGGGAACACTGAAGCTTTCTTT.

This clone has just a few counts. V is TRBV5-1 and J is TRBJ2-1; 9 bases fit TRBD2. The germline V gene has CDR1 SGHRS and CDR2 YFSETQ. This CDR3 spans 14 amino acids. Losses at the gene ends were 5 bases for V and 9 bases for J; bases not matched to a gene: 9. CDR3 residues: CASRKLAGVGEQFF. Written as DNA, the CDR3 is TGCGCCAGCAGAAAACTAGCGGGTGTCGGTGAGCAGTTCTTC.

The chain joins TRBV9 to TRBJ1-1; 9 positions agree with TRBD1. The junction had 2 bases not matched to a gene; V was cut back by 0 bases and J by 5 bases. This CDR3 has 14 residues. Germline V gene data show CDR1 as SGDLS and CDR2 as YYNGEE. CDR3 bases: TGTGCCAGCAGCGTAGTGACAGGGGGGACTGAAGCTTTCTTT. Its translation: CASSVVTGGTEAFF.

The J gene is TRBJ2-7, the V gene TRBV28; TRBD1 matches at 7 bases. The V gene's germline CDR1 is MDHEN and CDR2 SYDVKM. V dropped 1 base and J dropped 2; count of bases not matched to a gene: 2. This CDR3 has 14 residues. Here the CDR3 DNA reads TGTGCCAGCAGTTTATCAGGGGGAGCCTACGAGCAGTACTTC. Translating it yields CASSLSGGAYEQYF.

The gene calls are TRBV7-9 and TRBJ2-7, with a weak D call TRBD2 (6 bases). In germline, CDR1 is SEHNR, CDR2 FQNEAQ (reference sequence). Trimming shortened V by 6 bases and J by 6 bases, and 18 bases separated the two germline ends. The CDR3 is 14 residues long. The CDR3 region is CASRYLATSAEQYF. DNA of the CDR3: TGTGCCAGCAGGTACCTAGCGACCTCTGCCGAGCAGTACTTC.

V usage is TRBV12-5 and J usage is TRBJ2-7, with D perhaps matching TRBD1 (5 bases). The CDR3 totals 12 residues. Germline V gene data show CDR1 as LGHNT and CDR2 as FRNRAP. Trimming pared 4 bases from V and 4 bases from J, leaving 8 bases between. The CDR3 loop is CASGSDSYEQYF. DNA of the CDR3: TGTGCTAGTGGTTCCGACAGTTACGAGCAGTACTTC.

The chain carries TRBV28 and TRBJ1-2; possible D gene TRBD1, 5 bases. The CDR3 totals 13 residues. The ends were cut back, 7 bases at V and 8 bases at J, with 17 bases in the middle. Germline CDR1 and CDR2: MDHEN and SYDVKM. CDR3 DNA sequence: TGTGCCAGCAAACAGGAGGCAGGGCCGGGCTACACCTTC. Translating gives CASKQEAGPGYTF.

The chain recombines TRBV3-1 (or the pseudogene TRBV3-2) with TRBJ2-3; a possible D gene is TRBD1 (5 bases). There are 17 residues in the CDR3. Germline V CDR1 and CDR2: LGHDT, YNNKEL (reference sequence). V dropped 3 bases and J dropped 2 bases, with 18 bases sitting between them. The CDR3 bases are TGTGCCAGCAGCCAGGATTATCGACAGCCACACACAGATACGCAGTATTTT. Translating it yields CASSQDYRQPHTDTQYF.

The chain employs TRBV24-1 and TRBJ2-2, with no clear D. The germline CDR1 and CDR2 sequences are KGHDR and SFDVKD. The V end was cut by 0 bases, the J end by 7 bases, with 8 bases between. The CDR3 runs to 14 residues. CDR3 loop: CATSDLTRGGELFF. CDR3 coding DNA: TGTGCCACCAGTGATTTGACGCGAGGCGGGGAGCTGTTTTTT.

The V call is TRBV11-2, the J call TRBJ1-2, with 9 nucleotides matching TRBD1. Germline trimming cut 5 bases from V and 2 bases from J; bases unmatched to any gene: 9. Germline lookup yields CDR1 SGHAT and CDR2 FQNNGV. This CDR3 contains 16 residues. CDR3 nucleotide sequence: TGTGCCAGCAGCCCTGGGACAGGGTCAGTGAACTATGGCTACACCTTC. This translates into CASSPGTGSVNYGYTF.

The rearrangement joins TRBV21-1 to TRBJ2-7; the DNA was not used to check the table's D call, TRBD1. TRBV21-1 is a pseudogene segment. The CDR3 sequence is 15 residues long. This CDR3 is CASSSHRGRTSEQYF. CDR3 nucleotide sequence: TGTGCCAGCAGCAGTCACAGGGGCCGAACAAGCGAGCAGTACTTC.

The chain recombines TRBV24-1 with TRBJ2-3; TRBD1 might be the D (6 bases). Germline V gene data show CDR1 as KGHDR and CDR2 as SFDVKD. The CDR3 is made up of 21 amino acids. V shed 2 bases and J shed 0 bases, with 26 bases lying between them. The CDR3 is CATSDSYFIGDTGPSTDTQYF. DNA of the CDR3: TGTGCCACCAGTGATTCCTATTTCATTGGTGATACAGGGCCGAGCACAGATACGCAGTATTTT.

The chain combines TRBV11-3 with TRBJ2-7; the match to TRBD1 covers 7 bases. CDR1 and CDR2 from the germline V gene are SGHNT and YENEEA. This CDR3 has 17 amino acids. After removal of 5 bases from V and 0 bases from J, the junction contained 13 bases not matched to a gene. CDR3 nucleotides: TGTGCCAGCAGCCCAGCACACAGGGGTCCGAGCTCCTACGAGCAGTACTTC. Its protein product is CASSPAHRGPSSYEQYF.

This rearrangement joins TRBV9 to TRBJ1-6, with 8 nucleotides matching TRBD1. V was pared by 4 bases and J by 9 bases, with 6 bases of the junction left unmatched. The CDR3 is 14 amino acids. Germline values: CDR1 SGDLS, CDR2 YYNGEE. The CDR3, as DNA: TGTGCCAGCAGCTCAACAGGGGGGGTTTCACCCCTCCACTTT. Translation: CASSSTGGVSPLHF.

V gene TRBV7-2 combines with J gene TRBJ1-5, with 7 bases fitting TRBD1. With V trimmed by 5 bases and J by 6 bases, 7 bases remained unmatched. CDR3 length: 14 amino acids. From germline, CDR1 is SGHTA and CDR2 FQGNSA. In DNA, the CDR3 is TGTGCCAGCAGCATACAGGGGCGAAGTCAGCCCCAGCATTTT. Protein product: CASSIQGRSQPQHF. The complete variable domain, with remaining parts taken from reference TRBV7-2 and TRBJ1-5, reads GAGVSQSPSNKVTEKGKDVELRCDPISGHTALYWYRQSLGQGLEFLIYFQGNSAPDKSGLPSDRFSAERTGGSVSTLTIQRTQQEDSAVYLCASSIQGRSQPQHFGDGTRLSIL.

The chain couples TRBV18 to TRBJ1-4; D is perhaps TRBD1 (6 bases). Germline V gene lookup returns CDR1 KGHSH and CDR2 LQKENI. The V and J ends lost 4 bases and 0 bases respectively, with 18 bases between them. The CDR3 spans 18 residues. CDR3 in DNA: TGTGCCAGCTCACGCAACGGGGGGGGCCCCCCAACTAATGAAAAACTGTTTTTT. This codes for CASSRNGGGPPTNEKLFF.

The CDR3 sequence: CASSYSKTGGYEQYF. CDR3 DNA: TGTGCCAGCAGTTACTCCAAGACAGGGGGCTACGAGCAGTACTTC. The rearrangement uses TRBV6-5 and TRBJ2-7; TRBD1 matches 9 bases. The CDR3 has 15 amino acids. From germline, CDR1 is MNHEY and CDR2 SVGAGI. V lost 0 bases to trimming and J lost 3 bases; unmatched junction nucleotides: 3.

V gene TRBV7-2 combines with J gene TRBJ2-1; D gene unclear. The germline V gene has CDR1 SGHTA and CDR2 FQGNSA. This CDR3 is built from 17 residues. The V gene lost 2 bases and the J gene lost 0 bases, with 14 bases spanning the gap. DNA for the CDR3: TGTGCCAGCAGCTTATCCCGCAGGACCCACTCCTACAATGAGCAGTTCTTC. Protein: CASSLSRRTHSYNEQFF.